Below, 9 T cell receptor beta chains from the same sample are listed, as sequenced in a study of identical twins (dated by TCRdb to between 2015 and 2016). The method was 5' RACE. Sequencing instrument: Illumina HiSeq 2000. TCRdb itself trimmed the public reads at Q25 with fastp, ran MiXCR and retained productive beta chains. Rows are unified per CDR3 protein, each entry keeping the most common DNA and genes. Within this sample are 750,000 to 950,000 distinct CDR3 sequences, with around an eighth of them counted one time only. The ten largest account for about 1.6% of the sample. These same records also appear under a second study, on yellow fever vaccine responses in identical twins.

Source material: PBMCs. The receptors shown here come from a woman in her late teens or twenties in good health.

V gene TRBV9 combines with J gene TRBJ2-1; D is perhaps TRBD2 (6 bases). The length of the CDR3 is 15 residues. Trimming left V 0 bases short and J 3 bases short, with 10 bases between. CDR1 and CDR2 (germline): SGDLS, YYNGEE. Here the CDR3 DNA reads TGTGCCAGCAGCGTAGGGGCTAGCGACTACAATGAGCAGTTCTTC. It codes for CASSVGASDYNEQFF.

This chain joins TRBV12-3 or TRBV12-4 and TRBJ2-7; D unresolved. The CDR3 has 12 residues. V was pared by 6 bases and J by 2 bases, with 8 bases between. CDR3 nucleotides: TGTGCCAGCAGGCAGGCCACCTACGAGCAGTACTTC. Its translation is CASRQATYEQYF.

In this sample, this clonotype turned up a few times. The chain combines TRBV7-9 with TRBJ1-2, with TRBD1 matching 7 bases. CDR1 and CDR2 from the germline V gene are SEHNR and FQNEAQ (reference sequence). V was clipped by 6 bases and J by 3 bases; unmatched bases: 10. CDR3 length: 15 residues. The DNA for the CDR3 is TGTGCCAGCAGTCATCGGGACAGTCTGGACTATGGCTACACCTTC. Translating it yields CASSHRDSLDYGYTF.

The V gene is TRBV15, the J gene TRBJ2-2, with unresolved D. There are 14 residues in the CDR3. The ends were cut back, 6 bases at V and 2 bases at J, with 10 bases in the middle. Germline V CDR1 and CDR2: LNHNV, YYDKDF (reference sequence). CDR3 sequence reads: CATRPTDNTGELFF. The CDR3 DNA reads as TGTGCCACCAGACCAACAGACAACACCGGGGAGCTGTTTTTT. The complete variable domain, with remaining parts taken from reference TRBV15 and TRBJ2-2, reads DAMVIQNPRYQVTQFGKPVTLSCSQTLNHNVMYWYQQKSSQAPKLLFHYYDKDFNNEADTPDNFQSRRPNTSFCFLDIRSPGLGDTAMYLCATRPTDNTGELFFGEGSRLTVL.

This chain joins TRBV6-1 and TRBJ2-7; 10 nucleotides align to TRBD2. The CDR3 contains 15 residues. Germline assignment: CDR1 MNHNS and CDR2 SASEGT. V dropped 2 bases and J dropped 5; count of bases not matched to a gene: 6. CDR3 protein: CASSESAGGPDEQYV. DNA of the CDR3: TGTGCCAGCAGTGAATCAGCGGGGGGGCCTGACGAGCAGTACGTC.

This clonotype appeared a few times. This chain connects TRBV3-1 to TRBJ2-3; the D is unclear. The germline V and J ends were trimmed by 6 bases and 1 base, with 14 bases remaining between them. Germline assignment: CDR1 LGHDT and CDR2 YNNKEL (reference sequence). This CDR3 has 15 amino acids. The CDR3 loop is CASSPVVGGTDTQYF. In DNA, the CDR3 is TGTGCCAGCAGTCCTGTCGTAGGAGGCACAGATACGCAGTATTTT.

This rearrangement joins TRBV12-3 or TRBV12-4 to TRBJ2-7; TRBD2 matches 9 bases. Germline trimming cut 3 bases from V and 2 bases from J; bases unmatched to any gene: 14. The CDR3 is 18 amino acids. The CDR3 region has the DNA TGTGCCAGCAGTTTTACCCGTGCGACTAGCGGTTCCCCCTACGAGCAGTACTTC. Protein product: CASSFTRATSGSPYEQYF.

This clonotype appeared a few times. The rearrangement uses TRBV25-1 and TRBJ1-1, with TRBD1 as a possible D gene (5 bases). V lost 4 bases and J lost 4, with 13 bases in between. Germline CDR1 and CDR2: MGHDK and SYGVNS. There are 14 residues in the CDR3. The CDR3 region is CASSGGEFGTEAFF. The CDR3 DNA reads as TGTGCCAGCAGTGGGGGGGAGTTCGGCACTGAAGCTTTCTTT.

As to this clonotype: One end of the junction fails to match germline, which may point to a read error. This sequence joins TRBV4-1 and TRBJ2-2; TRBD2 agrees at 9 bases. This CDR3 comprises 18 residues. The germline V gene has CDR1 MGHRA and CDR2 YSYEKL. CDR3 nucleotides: TGCGCCAGCACCCAAGAGGGGGTAGCGGGGGCTAACACCGGGGAGCTGTTTTTT. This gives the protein CASTQEGVAGANTGELFF.